This T cell receptor (beta chain) derives from a study of T cells in Graves' hyperthyroidism and ophthalmopathy. Study-wide results and caveats: A 13 V-J model separated ophthalmopathy from stable hyperthyroidism. Most thyroid clonotypes expanded above 0.001 appeared in blood too.

There are many counts of this clonotype. The antigen remains undetermined. This CDR3 has 14 residues. The ends were cut back, 3 bases at V and 9 bases at J, with 15 bases in the middle. The germline V gene encodes CDR1 KGHSH and CDR2 LQKENI. Researchers amplified the TCR beta CDR3 regions from RNA transcripts. In the first-round RT-PCR of the TCR CDR3, the HTBI primer set was used. TCRdb re-called the multiplex PCR reads with MiXCR, one entry per CDR3 protein. The sample has some 650,000 distinct CDR3 sequences, roughly 16% seen once. This sequence joins TRBV18 and TRBJ2-4, with D perhaps TRBD1 (6 bases). Sequencing was carried out using blood. This receptor was taken from a middle-aged woman with Graves' ophthalmopathy. Written as DNA, the CDR3 is TGTGCCAGCTCACCGGGACAAGGGATTGGCATTCAGTACTTC. As protein: CASSPGQGIGIQYF.